A selection of T cell receptor beta chains follows, all from one sample in a study of identical twins. TCRdb passed the 5' RACE reads through MiXCR, listing each CDR3 protein once. The sample includes fewer than 900,000 distinct CDR3 sequences, about 20% of them seen just once. The data were also submitted as part of a second study, on T cells expressing NK-cell markers.

Material for sequencing was PBMCs. The receptors derive from a woman younger than 30 in good health. Each CDR3 is given with its conserved first and last residue. D genes are given only for firm matches. Size is stated for part of the rows, as once, few or many counts, or as a class when the clone is expanded.

V gene	J gene	D gene	clone size	CDR3 protein	CDR3 DNA
TRBV5-6	TRBJ1-2	NA	few	CASSLGIGGRGYTF	TGTGCCAGCAGCTTGGGTATAGGGGGGCGCGGCTACACCTTC
TRBV5-1	TRBJ1-2	TRBD1	NA	CASSGDRGDGYTF	TGCGCCAGCAGCGGCGACAGGGGGGATGGCTACACCTTC
TRBV5-1	TRBJ2-5	TRBD2	NA	CASSFSGSWQETQYF	TGCGCCAGCAGCTTTAGCGGGAGTTGGCAAGAGACCCAGTACTTC
TRBV2	TRBJ2-4	NA	many	CASRTGGAKNIQYF	TGTGCCAGCAGGACAGGCGGAGCCAAAAACATTCAGTACTTC
TRBV15	TRBJ2-2	NA	NA	CATSRGGAGTGELFF	TGTGCCACCAGCAGAGGAGGGGCAGGGACCGGGGAGCTGTTTTTT
TRBV3-1	TRBJ1-2	NA	many	CASSPVLGRNYGYTF	TGTGCCAGCAGCCCAGTGTTGGGGAGGAACTATGGCTACACCTTC
TRBV9	TRBJ2-4	TRBD2	NA	CASSSGRAGVGHIQYF	TGTGCCAGCAGTTCTGGGCGTGCGGGAGTGGGACACATTCAGTACTTC
TRBV6-1	TRBJ2-1	TRBD1	NA	CASSRDRGGLGFF	TGTGCCAGCAGCCGGGACAGGGGGGGACTAGGGTTCTTC
TRBV12-3/TRBV12-4	TRBJ2-4	NA	NA	CASRPRFGDIQYF	TGTGCCAGCAGACCCCGGTTTGGGGACATTCAGTACTTC
TRBV10-3	TRBJ2-7	NA	few	CAIAGTDLYEQYF	TGTGCCATCGCCGGGACGGACCTCTACGAGCAGTACTTC
TRBV30	TRBJ2-3	TRBD2	NA	CAWSALAGGDTQYF	TGTGCCTGGAGTGCCCTAGCGGGTGGAGATACGCAGTATTTT
TRBV10-3	TRBJ2-7	NA	NA	CAIKGSGRIDEQYF	TGTGCCATCAAGGGTTCGGGGAGAATCGACGAGCAGTACTTC
TRBV20-1	TRBJ2-7	TRBD2	NA	CSALAGGDLTYEQYF	TGCAGTGCTTTAGCGGGAGGCGACCTGACCTACGAGCAGTACTTC
TRBV27	TRBJ2-7	NA	few	CASSPRGEHYEQYF	TGTGCCAGCAGCCCTAGGGGGGAGCACTACGAGCAGTACTTC
TRBV5-5	TRBJ2-7	NA	many	CASSPKYEQYF	TGTGCCAGCAGCCCTAAGTACGAGCAGTACTTC
TRBV15	TRBJ2-1	NA	NA	CATSPRLSVNEQFF	TGTGCCACCAGCCCGCGACTTAGCGTCAATGAGCAGTTCTTC
TRBV5-1	TRBJ2-7	NA	NA	CASSLTGPPYEQYF	TGCGCCAGCAGCTTGACAGGGCCCCCCTACGAGCAGTACTTC
TRBV7-3	TRBJ2-1	TRBD2	many	CASSPTGTSGYNEQFF	TGTGCCAGCAGCCCAACTGGGACTAGCGGCTACAATGAGCAGTTCTTC
TRBV5-1	TRBJ2-1	NA	few	CASSFQMEQFF	TGCGCCAGCAGCTTCCAGATGGAGCAGTTCTTC